This TCR beta chain originates from a study of T cell responses to AZD1222 COVID-19 vaccine. Study results and limitations: The study identified only six AZD1222 recipients as seropositive at baseline. Donors skewed white British and female; clonal diversity was possibly underestimated. Every sample of the repertoires postdated the peak T cell response.

The protocol was immunoSEQ multiplex PCR, while the TCRdb copy is restricted to in-frame clones and leaves out a portion. The data hold some 150,000 clones, with 80% to 95% observed a single time. Points on this clone: The antigen is unknown.

CDR1 and CDR2 (germline): SGHTS, YDEGEE. The CDR3 is 14 residues long. The V and J ends lost 4 bases and 2 bases respectively, with 12 bases between them. Recipients boosted at about 4 weeks or about 12 weeks are pooled. J is TRBJ2-5 and V is TRBV5-8; D remains unclear. The sample here was peripheral blood, taken 28 days after the second AZD1222 dose. The TCR originated in an adult who received the AZD1222 COVID-19 vaccine. DNA for the CDR3: TGTGCCAGCAGCAAAGGACGGATTCAAGAGACCCAGTACTTC. Translated: CASSKGRIQETQYF.